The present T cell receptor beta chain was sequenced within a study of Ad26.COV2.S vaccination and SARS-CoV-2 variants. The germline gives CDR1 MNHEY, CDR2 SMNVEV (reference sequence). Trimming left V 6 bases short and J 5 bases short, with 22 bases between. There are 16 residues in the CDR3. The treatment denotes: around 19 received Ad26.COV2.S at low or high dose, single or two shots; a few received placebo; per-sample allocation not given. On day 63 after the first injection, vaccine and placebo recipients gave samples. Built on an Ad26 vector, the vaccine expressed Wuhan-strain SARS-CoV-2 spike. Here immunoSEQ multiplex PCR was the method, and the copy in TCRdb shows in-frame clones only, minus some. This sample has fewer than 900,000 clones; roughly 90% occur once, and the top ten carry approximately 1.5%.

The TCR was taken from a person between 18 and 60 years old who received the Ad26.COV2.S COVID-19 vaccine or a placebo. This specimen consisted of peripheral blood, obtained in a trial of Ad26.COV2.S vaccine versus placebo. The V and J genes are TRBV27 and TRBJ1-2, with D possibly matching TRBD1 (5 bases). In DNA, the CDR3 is TGTGCCAGCAGCCTTACAGGTGGGGGGATTGGGTATGGCTACACCTTC. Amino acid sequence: CASSLTGGGIGYGYTF.